A selection of T cell receptor beta chains follows, all from one sample in a study of blood T cells in healthy people across ages. TCRdb ran MiXCR on the 5' RACE reads and lists one entry per CDR3 protein. Among 1,500,000 or so distinct CDR3 sequences listed, 35% to 45% were seen once. Input material: blood. These receptors were collected from a woman aged 18-35 years in good health. The CDR3 runs from the conserved cysteine through the conserved F or W. D genes are given only for firm matches. Clone size appears in some rows only: once, few, many, or a class for an expanded clone.

14,TRBD2,TRBJ2-5,TRBV20-1,few,TGCAGTGCTAGAACTAGCGGGACCGCGTCCACCCAGTACTTC,CSARTSGTASTQYF
16,TRBD2,TRBJ2-1,TRBV29-1,few,TGCAGCGTTGTGTCCCTACTAGCGGGACTATACAATGAGCAGTTCTTC,CSVVSLLAGLYNEQFF
15,TRBD2,TRBJ2-1,TRBV7-6,few,TGTGCCAGCAGCGCTAGACTAGCGGAGTACAATGAGCAGTTCTTC,CASSARLAEYNEQFF
16,TRBD2,TRBJ2-7,TRBV12-3/TRBV12-4,NA,TGTGCCAGCAGTGACGGACTAGCGGGAGCCCTATACGAGCAGTACTTC,CASSDGLAGALYEQYF
16,TRBD2,TRBJ2-1,TRBV20-1,NA,TGCGGTGCTAGAGATCAGCGGGGGCTGGATTACAATGAGCAGTTCTTC,CGARDQRGLDYNEQFF
17,TRBD1,TRBJ2-2,TRBV7-6,NA,TGTGCCAGCAGCTGGTACAGGGGTGAAACGAACACCGGGGAGCTGTTTTTT,CASSWYRGETNTGELFF
13,NA,TRBJ2-5,TRBV6-5,NA,TGTGCCAGCAGTGAGACAGGGACTCGAACCCAGTACTTC,CASSETGTRTQYF
15,TRBD1,TRBJ2-7,TRBV20-1,NA,TGCAGTGCCCACCCGCTGGGACAGGAGGGCTACGAGCAGTACTTC,CSAHPLGQEGYEQYF
11,TRBD2,TRBJ2-5,TRBV29-1,few,TGCAGCTCTAGCGGACAAGAGACCCAGTACTTC,CSSSGQETQYF
15,TRBD2,TRBJ2-7,TRBV7-2,NA,TGTGCCAGCAGCCCTCGGGGGGACCCTTTGTACGAGCAGTACTTC,CASSPRGDPLYEQYF
18,NA,TRBJ1-2,TRBV20-1,NA,TGCAGTGCTACTTTCGCCTCTTCTGGGAGATCATCCTCCTATGGCTACACCTTC,CSATFASSGRSSSYGYTF
18,TRBD2,TRBJ2-1,TRBV27,NA,TGTGCCAGCAGGCCGGGACTAGCGGGAGCGTCGTCCTACAATGAGCAGTTCTTC,CASRPGLAGASSYNEQFF
16,TRBD1,TRBJ1-5,TRBV4-1,few,TGCGCCAGCAGCCAACAGACAGGGGCCTTCAATCAGCCCCAGCATTTT,CASSQQTGAFNQPQHF
12,NA,TRBJ1-2,TRBV29-1,NA,TGCAGCGTCAGCATCCCTAGCTATGGCTACACCTTC,CSVSIPSYGYTF
14,TRBD2,TRBJ2-7,TRBV20-1,NA,TGCAGTGCTCACCTTAGCGGGAGACCCTACGAGCAGTACTTC,CSAHLSGRPYEQYF
16,TRBD2,TRBJ2-5,TRBV4-3,few,TGCGCCAGCAGCCAAGGATTTACTAGCGGGAGTGAGACCCAGTACTTC,CASSQGFTSGSETQYF
15,NA,TRBJ2-7,TRBV12-3/TRBV12-4,few,TGTGCCAGCAGTTTCCCTTCGACAAGAACCTACGAGCAGTACTTC,CASSFPSTRTYEQYF
14,NA,TRBJ1-2,TRBV7-2,NA,TGTGCCAGCAGCGCACAACGGGTTGGCTATGGCTACACCTTC,CASSAQRVGYGYTF
14,NA,TRBJ1-5,TRBV10-3,NA,TGTGCCATCAGTGAGCAAGAGGGGGATCAGCCCCAGCATTTT,CAISEQEGDQPQHF
12,NA,TRBJ1-6,TRBV20-1,NA,TGCAGTGCTAGGCAAGGCCATTCACCCCTCCACTTT,CSARQGHSPLHF
15,NA,TRBJ2-1,TRBV20-1,NA,TGCAGCGCTATGGAAGCCCGCATAATCTACAATGAGCAGTTCTTC,CSAMEARIIYNEQFF
13,TRBD1,TRBJ1-2,TRBV27,few,TGTGCCAGCAGAATCTCGACAGGGTATGGCTACACCTTC,CASRISTGYGYTF
14,NA,TRBJ1-1,TRBV7-2,few,TGTGCCAGCAGCTTAGTTGGGGGTGGGTCTGAAGCTTTCTTT,CASSLVGGGSEAFF
15,NA,TRBJ2-7,TRBV5-1,NA,TGCGCCAGCAGCTTAACCGAACCCAGCTCCTACGAGCAGTACTTC,CASSLTEPSSYEQYF
16,NA,TRBJ2-1,TRBV20-1,few,TGCAGTGCTAGAGATCCTAAGGGGGGGGGGTACAATGAGCAGTTCTTC,CSARDPKGGGYNEQFF
18,NA,TRBJ2-3,TRBV4-1,NA,TGCGCCAGCAGCCAAGAGACGTATGCTGGGCCTAGCACAGATACGCAGTATTTT,CASSQETYAGPSTDTQYF
15,NA,TRBJ2-1,TRBV7-2,few,TGTGCCAGCAACCTCCCGGGACTGAGGGACAATGAGCAGTTCTTC,CASNLPGLRDNEQFF
14,NA,TRBJ2-7,TRBV7-2,few,TGTGCCAGCAGCTTACTAGCAGGGTATTACGAGCAGTACTTC,CASSLLAGYYEQYF